The 3 T cell receptor beta chains listed next were all sequenced from one sample in a study of blood T cell repertoires in COVID-19. Clones were sequenced by immunoSEQ multiplex PCR, and TCRdb holds only the in-frame ones, with some missing. The sample yields 55,000 to 60,000 clones, approximately 80% seen once. The source material was peripheral blood. Every receptor here comes from a man aged 45-65 years with active or convalescent COVID-19.

The V gene is TRBV29-1, the J gene TRBJ2-7; tentative D call: TRBD1 (6 bases). This CDR3 contains 12 residues. Germline V CDR1 and CDR2: SQVTM, ANQGSEA. V lost 6 bases and J 0 bases, leaving 9 bases between the germline ends. The CDR3 DNA follows: TGCAGCGTAGAGGGGGTCTCCTACGAGCAGTACTTC. Its translation: CSVEGVSYEQYF.

This sequence joins TRBV30 and TRBJ1-5; 8 bases match TRBD1. V was pared by 0 bases and J by 2 bases, with 3 bases of the junction left unmatched. Germline lookup yields CDR1 GTSNPN and CDR2 SVGIG (reference sequence). This CDR3 contains 15 residues. The CDR3 spells CAWSVQDRGNQPQHF. DNA for the CDR3: TGTGCCTGGAGTGTACAGGACAGGGGCAATCAGCCCCAGCATTTT.

The J gene is TRBJ1-1, the V gene TRBV15; D unresolved. V gave up 1 base and J gave up 8 bases, with 8 bases separating them. Germline V gene data show CDR1 as LNHNV and CDR2 as YYDKDF (reference sequence). The CDR3 extends over 12 amino acids. CDR3 nucleotide sequence: TGTGCCACCAGCAGAGGGCGGGCAGAAGCTTTCTTT. It is translated as CATSRGRAEAFF.